The clone carrying this T cell receptor beta chain came up many times. Its antigen is not known. This entry belongs to a study of T cells in Graves' hyperthyroidism and ophthalmopathy. Whole-study context: Staff took peripheral blood when the initial diagnosis was made, before any treatment began.

Findings of the study overall: Blood also held most thyroid clonotypes expanded beyond 0.001. The model forecast ophthalmopathy, anticipating it by a median approximately 6.2 months before onset.

RNA transcripts yielded amplified TCR beta CDR3 regions. An initial round of RT-PCR targeting the TCR CDR3 relied on the HTBI primer set. TCRdb reprocessed the multiplex PCR reads with MiXCR, giving one entry per CDR3 protein. The sample has hundreds of thousands of distinct CDR3 sequences, 13% seen once. V was pared by 2 bases and J by 7 bases, with 4 bases of the junction left unmatched. The CDR3 spans 15 residues. Germline CDR1 is MDHEN and CDR2 is SYDVKM. This chain joins TRBV28 and TRBJ2-7; 14 nucleotides match TRBD2. The sequence was obtained from a woman younger than 35 with Graves' hyperthyroidism. Input material: blood. The CDR3 bases are TGTGCCAGCAGTTTAGGGACTAGCGGGAGTCGTGAGCAGTACTTC. Amino acids: CASSLGTSGSREQYF. The full variable domain, in which reference TRBV28 and TRBJ2-7 provide the parts outside the CDR3, is DVKVTQSSRYLVKRTGEKVFLECVQDMDHENMFWYRQDPGLGLRLIYFSYDVKMKEKGDIPEGYSVSREKKERFSLILESASTNQTSMYLCASSLGTSGSREQYFGPGTRLTVT.